This T cell receptor (beta chain) was recovered during a study of metastatic and nonmetastatic thyroid tumors. Study-level background: Malignant and benign thyroid patients had repertoires compared in peripheral blood and tumor or nodule tissue. Study-level results: It was reportedly found that TCR beta diversity was significantly higher in malignant thyroid tumors than in benign nodules, a difference seen in both blood and tumor samples.

Not a single patient had been given any form of treatment at any point before undergoing thyroid surgery. TCRdb recomputed clones from the PCR reads via MiXCR. The sample shows approximately 37,000 clones, 15% of them seen only once. The CDR3 has 15 amino acids. V shed 4 bases, J shed 3 bases, and the junction held 5 bases outside the gene matches. By frequency in the sample, this clone is medium-sized. Its specificity is not known. The clonotype originates from a male donor with papillary thyroid cancer or a benign thyroid nodule (not recorded which). Some clones in this sample may be carry-over from other donors' samples. The chain recombines TRBV12-3 or TRBV12-4 with TRBJ2-1, with 8 nucleotides matching TRBD2. The sample taken for sequencing was blood. CDR3 DNA: TGTGCCAGCAGTTACAGCGGGAGAAACTACAATGAGCAGTTCTTC. Its protein is CASSYSGRNYNEQFF.